The clone carrying this TCR beta chain has a count of ten or more. The antigen is not known. The sample comes from a study of spatial heterogeneity in lung cancer. Turning to the study itself: Counts of TCR transcripts in tumor regions tracked strongly with a T cell module score that came from matched bulk RNA-seq.

TCRdb passed the 5' RACE reads through MiXCR, listing each CDR3 protein once. The table includes a few thousand distinct CDR3 sequences, roughly 8.7% detected once. The CDR3 runs to 13 residues. Germline CDR1 SEHNR, CDR2 FQNEAQ (reference sequence). V dropped 2 bases and J dropped 1 base, with 6 bases sitting between them. Overall study findings and caveats: Within tumors, counts of expanded alpha and beta TCRs tracked tumor mutation counts.

Sample time point: sample taken at primary tumor resection. The sequencing here drew on lung tumor tissue, taken at surgery. The chain couples TRBV7-9 to TRBJ2-7, with D hard to call. This clonotype originated in a female donor with early-stage non-small cell lung cancer. CDR3 DNA sequence: TGTGCCAGCAGCTTATCGCTTTCCTACGAGCAGTACTTC. Translation gives CASSLSLSYEQYF.